The clone carrying this TCR beta chain has only one observation. Its antigen is unidentified. This specimen belongs to a study of cytomegalovirus exposure and HLA in healthy donors. V gave up 2 bases and J gave up 4 bases, with 17 bases separating them. This CDR3 contains 16 residues. Germline V lookup: CDR1 MGHDK, CDR2 SYGVNS. With 60 Vbeta and 13 Jbeta primers, the PCR was carried out. Some clones are missing from TCRdb's copy, which holds only in-frame ones; the method was immunoSEQ multiplex PCR. The data show around 200,000 clones, with roughly 83% seen just once and about 1.4% held by the top ten. Study results and limitations: Prior analysis indicated that the majority of TCR beta V segments exhibited productivity approximately 90% or approximately 30% of the time. Specificity of a few CMV-associated chains for CMV antigens was verified in vitro. In a later analysis, TCR association rates varied by HLA locus: DRB1 most, HLA-C fewest. The classifier, whose performance was assessed in both the original and validation cohorts, reportedly diagnosed cytomegalovirus status with high specificity and sensitivity.

The sequence derives from a girl aged 5-17 years in good health and CMV-seronegative. The sequenced sample consisted of PBMCs. The rearrangement joins TRBV25-1 to TRBJ1-2; D not resolved. The CDR3 spells CASSEHSSGRRYGYTF. The CDR3 coding sequence is TGTGCCAGCAGTGAACATTCGTCCGGCAGGCGCTATGGCTACACCTTC.